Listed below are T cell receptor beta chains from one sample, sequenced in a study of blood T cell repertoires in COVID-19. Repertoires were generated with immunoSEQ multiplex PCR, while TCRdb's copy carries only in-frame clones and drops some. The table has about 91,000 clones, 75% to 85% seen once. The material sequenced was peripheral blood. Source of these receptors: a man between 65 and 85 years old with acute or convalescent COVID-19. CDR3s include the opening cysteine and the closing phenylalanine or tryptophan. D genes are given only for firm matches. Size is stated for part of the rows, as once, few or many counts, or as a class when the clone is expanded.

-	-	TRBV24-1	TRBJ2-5	CATRTEETQYF	TGTGCCACCCGGACAGAAGAGACCCAGTACTTC
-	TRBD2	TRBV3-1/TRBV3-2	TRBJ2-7	CASSQTSGRPYEQYF	TGTGCCAGCAGCCAGACTAGCGGGAGGCCCTACGAGCAGTACTTC
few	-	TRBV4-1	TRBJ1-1	CASSQSDSLPEAFF	TGCGCCAGCAGCCAATCGGACAGTCTGCCTGAAGCTTTCTTT
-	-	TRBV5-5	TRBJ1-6	CASSLSQGGHSPLHF	TGTGCCAGCAGTTTAAGCCAGGGTGGGCATTCACCCCTCCACTTT
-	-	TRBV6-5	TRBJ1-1	CASRRGGTEAFF	TGTGCCAGCAGGAGGGGGGGCACTGAAGCTTTCTTT
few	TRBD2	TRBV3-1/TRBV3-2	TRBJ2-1	CASSRSSGSRDEQFF	TGTGCCAGCAGCCGTTCTAGCGGGAGCCGCGATGAGCAGTTCTTC
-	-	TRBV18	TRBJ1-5	CASSARGDQPQHF	TGTGCCAGCTCCGCAAGGGGCGATCAGCCCCAGCATTTT
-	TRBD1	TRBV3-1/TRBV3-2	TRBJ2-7	CASSLRTGSSYEQYF	TGTGCCAGCAGCCTGAGGACAGGGAGCTCCTACGAGCAGTACTTC
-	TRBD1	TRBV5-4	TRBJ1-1	CASSLGFDRVEAFF	TGTGCCAGCAGCTTGGGGTTTGACAGGGTGGAAGCTTTCTTT
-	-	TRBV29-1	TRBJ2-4	CSVEGGGQYF	TGCAGCGTTGAAGGAGGAGGACAGTACTTC
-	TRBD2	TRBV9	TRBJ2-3	CASSVRTSGRYTDTQYF	TGTGCCAGCAGCGTGAGGACTAGCGGGAGATACACAGATACGCAGTATTTT
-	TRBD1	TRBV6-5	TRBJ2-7	CASSYSTGGEGYEQYF	TGTGCCAGCAGTTACTCAACAGGGGGCGAAGGGTACGAGCAGTACTTC
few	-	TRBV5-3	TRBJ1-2	CARSSRQAGYGYTF	TGTGCCAGAAGCTCCCGACAGGCCGGCTATGGCTACACCTTC
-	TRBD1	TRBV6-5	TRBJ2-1	CASRKDRGRNEQFF	TGTGCCAGCAGGAAGGACAGGGGGCGTAATGAGCAGTTCTTC
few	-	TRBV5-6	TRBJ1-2	CASRYRGAGNYGYTF	TGTGCCAGCAGATACCGTGGGGCGGGGAACTATGGCTACACCTTC
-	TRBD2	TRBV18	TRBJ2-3	CASSPTLLAGMADTQYF	TGTGCCAGCTCACCCACGTTACTAGCGGGAATGGCAGATACGCAGTATTTT
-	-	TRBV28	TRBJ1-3	CASSPPTGASGNTIYF	TGTGCCAGCAGTCCTCCTACCGGAGCCTCTGGAAACACCATATATTTT
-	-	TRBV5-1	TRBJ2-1	CASSFGNEQFF	TGCGCCAGCAGCTTCGGGAATGAGCAGTTCTTC
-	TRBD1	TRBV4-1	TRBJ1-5	CASSLGQFSNQPQHF	TGCGCCAGCAGCCTGGGACAGTTTAGCAATCAGCCCCAGCATTTT
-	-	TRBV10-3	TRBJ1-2	CAISDSPRTGSYGYTF	TGTGCCATCAGTGACTCCCCCCGTACAGGGTCCTATGGCTACACCTTC
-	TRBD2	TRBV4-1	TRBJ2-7	CASSQDRGSGRLSSYEQYF	TGCGCCAGCAGCCAAGATCGAGGTAGCGGGAGGTTAAGCTCCTACGAGCAGTACTTC
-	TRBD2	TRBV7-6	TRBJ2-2	CASSLGGGRALGELFF	TGTGCCAGCAGCTTAGGAGGCGGGAGGGCCCTCGGGGAGCTGTTTTTT
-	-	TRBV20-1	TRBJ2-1	CSASTLTNGNEQFF	TGCAGTGCTAGTACCCTGACTAATGGGAATGAGCAGTTCTTC
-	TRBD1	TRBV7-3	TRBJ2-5	CASSSGTGGPETQYF	TGTGCCAGCAGCTCCGGGACAGGGGGCCCAGAGACCCAGTACTTC
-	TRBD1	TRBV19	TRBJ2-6	CASSLWTGRSGANVLTF	TGTGCCAGTAGTTTATGGACAGGGAGGTCTGGGGCCAACGTCCTGACTTTC
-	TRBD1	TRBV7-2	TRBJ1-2	CASSPGQGLSGYTF	TGTGCCAGCAGCCCCGGACAGGGGCTATCCGGCTACACCTTC
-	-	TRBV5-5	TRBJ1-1	CASSLGGIGAFF	TGTGCCAGCAGCCTAGGGGGAATAGGGGCTTTCTTT
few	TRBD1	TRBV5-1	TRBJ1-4	CASSLQGAGNEKLFF	TGCGCCAGCAGCTTACAGGGGGCCGGTAATGAAAAACTGTTTTTT
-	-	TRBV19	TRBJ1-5	CASSWTADNQPQHF	TGTGCCAGTAGTTGGACAGCAGATAATCAGCCCCAGCATTTT
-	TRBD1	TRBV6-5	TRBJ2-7	CASSSMDRGRNEQYF	TGTGCCAGCAGTTCCATGGACAGGGGGCGGAACGAGCAGTACTTC
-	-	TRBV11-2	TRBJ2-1	CASSFGTQYNEQFF	TGTGCCAGCAGCTTTGGGACTCAGTACAATGAGCAGTTCTTC
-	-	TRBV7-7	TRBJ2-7	CASSPVSSYEQYF	TGTGCTAGCAGCCCTGTCAGCTCCTACGAGCAGTACTTC
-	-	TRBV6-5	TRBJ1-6	CASSYLAGRNSPLHF	TGTGCCAGCAGTTACTTGGCAGGGCGGAATTCACCCCTCCACTTT
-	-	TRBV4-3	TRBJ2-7	CASSLRASYEQYF	TGCGCCAGCAGCTTGCGGGCCTCCTACGAGCAGTACTTC
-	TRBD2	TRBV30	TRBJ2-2	CAWSVLAGAGELFF	TGTGCCTGGAGTGTACTGGCGGGGGCCGGGGAGCTGTTTTTT
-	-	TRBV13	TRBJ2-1	CASSLEGQPYNEQFF	TGTGCCAGCAGCTTAGAAGGACAACCCTACAATGAGCAGTTCTTC
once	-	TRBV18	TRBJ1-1	CASSRGPSNTEAFF	TGTGCCAGCTCCCGAGGGCCTTCGAACACTGAAGCTTTCTTT
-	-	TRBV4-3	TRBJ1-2	CASSQDRRYYGYTF	TGCGCCAGCAGCCAAGATCGGCGGTACTATGGCTACACCTTC
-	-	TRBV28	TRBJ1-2	CASLLGGANYGYTF	TGTGCCAGCCTATTAGGAGGGGCCAACTATGGCTACACCTTC
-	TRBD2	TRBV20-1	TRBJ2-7	CSASRTSDSYEQYF	TGCAGTGCTAGTCGGACTAGTGATTCCTACGAGCAGTACTTC
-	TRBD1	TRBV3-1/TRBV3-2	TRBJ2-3	CASSSGTGGTDTQYF	TGTGCCAGCAGCTCCGGGACAGGGGGAACAGATACGCAGTATTTT
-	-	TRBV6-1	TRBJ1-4	CASRVYPNEKLFF	TGTGCCAGCAGGGTCTACCCGAATGAAAAACTGTTTTTT
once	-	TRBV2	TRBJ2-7	CASSEALGGEQYF	TGTGCCAGCAGTGAAGCGCTTGGGGGGGAGCAGTACTTC
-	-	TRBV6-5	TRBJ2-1	CASSYSPENEQFF	TGTGCCAGCAGTTACTCGCCGGAGAATGAGCAGTTCTTC
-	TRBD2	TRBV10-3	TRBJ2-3	CAISARERERDTQYF	TGTGCCATCAGTGCCCGGGAGCGGGAGAGGGATACGCAGTATTTT
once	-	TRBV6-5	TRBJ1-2	CASSKQEFYGYTF	TGTGCCAGCAGTAAACAGGAGTTCTATGGCTACACCTTC
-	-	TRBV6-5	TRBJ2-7	CASSYSSTAGTEQYF	TGTGCCAGCAGTTACTCGAGTACGGCGGGAACTGAGCAGTACTTC
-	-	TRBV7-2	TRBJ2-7	CASSLSVAYEQYF	TGTGCCAGCAGCTTAAGTGTAGCCTACGAGCAGTACTTC
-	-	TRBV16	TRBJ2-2	CASSHGDTGELFF	TGTGCCAGCAGCCACGGGGACACCGGGGAGCTGTTTTTT
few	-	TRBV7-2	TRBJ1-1	CASSPQGGAGNTEAFF	TGTGCCAGCAGCCCCCAGGGAGGGGCAGGGAACACTGAAGCTTTCTTT
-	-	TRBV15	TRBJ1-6	CATSREVSSYNSPLHF	TGTGCCACCAGCAGAGAAGTGAGCTCCTATAATTCACCCCTCCACTTT
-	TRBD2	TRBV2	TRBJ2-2	CASRGTSGRTGELFF	TGTGCCAGCAGGGGGACTAGCGGGAGGACCGGGGAGCTGTTTTTT
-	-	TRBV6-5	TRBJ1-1	CASSRGGAEAFF	TGTGCCAGCAGCCGCGGCGGGGCTGAAGCTTTCTTT
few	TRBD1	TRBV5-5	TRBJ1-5	CASSLVQGGNQPQHF	TGTGCCAGCAGCTTAGTCCAGGGGGGCAATCAGCCCCAGCATTTT